This record concerns one T cell receptor beta chain sequence. What it binds is unknown. This record belongs to a study of cytomegalovirus exposure and HLA in healthy donors. Study results and caveats: TCR association rates varied by HLA locus in a later analysis, with DRB1 highest and HLA-C lowest.

Looked up from germline, CDR1 is MGHRA and CDR2 is YSYEKL. CDR3 length: 17 amino acids. The trim removed 4 bases at V and 3 bases at J, leaving 14 bases unmatched. Vbeta (60) and Jbeta (13) primers were used in the PCR. TCRdb's copy holds only in-frame clones and misses some; the assay was immunoSEQ multiplex PCR. The sample has approximately 190,000 clones, 75% to 90% seen once. The TCR originated in a boy aged 2 to 10 in good health and CMV-seronegative. Input material: PBMCs. This chain uses TRBV4-1 with TRBJ1-2; 7 bases align to TRBD1. CDR3 in amino acids: CASSPRQGDGWYYGYTF. The CDR3 DNA reads as TGCGCCAGCAGCCCGCGACAGGGAGACGGGTGGTACTATGGCTACACCTTC.